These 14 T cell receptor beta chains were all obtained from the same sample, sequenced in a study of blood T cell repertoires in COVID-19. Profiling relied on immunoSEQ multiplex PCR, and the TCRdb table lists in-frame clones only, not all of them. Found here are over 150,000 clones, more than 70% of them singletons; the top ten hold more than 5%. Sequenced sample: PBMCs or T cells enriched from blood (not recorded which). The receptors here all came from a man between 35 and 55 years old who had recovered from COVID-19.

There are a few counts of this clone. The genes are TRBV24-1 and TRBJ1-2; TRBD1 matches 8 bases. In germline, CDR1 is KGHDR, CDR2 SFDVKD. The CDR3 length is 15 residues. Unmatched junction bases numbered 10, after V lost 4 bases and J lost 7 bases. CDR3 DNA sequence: TGTGCCACCAGTGACCCCAGGGACAGGTACCGTGGCTACACCTTC. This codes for CATSDPRDRYRGYTF.

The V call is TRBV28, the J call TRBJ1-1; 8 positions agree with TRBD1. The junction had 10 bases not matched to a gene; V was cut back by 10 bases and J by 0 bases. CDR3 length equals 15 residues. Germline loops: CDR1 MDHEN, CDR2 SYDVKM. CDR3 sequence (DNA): TGTGCCACCAGACAGGGGCACAATATGAACACTGAAGCTTTCTTT. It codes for CATRQGHNMNTEAFF.

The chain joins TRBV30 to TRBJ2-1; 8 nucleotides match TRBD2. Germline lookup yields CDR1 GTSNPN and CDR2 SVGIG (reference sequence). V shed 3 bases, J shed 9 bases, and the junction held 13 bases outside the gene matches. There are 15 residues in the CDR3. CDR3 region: CAWRGVAGRSGEQFF. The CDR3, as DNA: TGTGCCTGGAGGGGGGTAGCGGGACGGTCTGGTGAGCAGTTCTTC.

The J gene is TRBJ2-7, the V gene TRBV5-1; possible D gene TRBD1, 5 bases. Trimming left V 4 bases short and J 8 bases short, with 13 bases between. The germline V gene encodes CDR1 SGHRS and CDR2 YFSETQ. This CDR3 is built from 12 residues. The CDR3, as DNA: TGCGCCAGCAGCCCTGACAGTTCACAGCAGTACTTC. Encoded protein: CASSPDSSQQYF. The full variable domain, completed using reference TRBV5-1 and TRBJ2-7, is KAGVTQTPRYLIKTRGQQVTLSCSPISGHRSVSWYQQTPGQGLQFLFEYFSETQRNKGNFPGRFSGRQFSNSRSEMNVSTLELGDSALYLCASSPDSSQQYFGPGTRLTVT.

The CDR3 DNA is TGTGCCAGCAGTTTGTGGGCTCAGCCCCAGCATTTT. Protein: CASSLWAQPQHF. The chain links TRBV28 to TRBJ1-5; no firm D call. V lost 3 bases, J lost 6 bases, and 6 bases lay in between. The CDR3 runs 12 residues. Germline values: CDR1 MDHEN, CDR2 SYDVKM.

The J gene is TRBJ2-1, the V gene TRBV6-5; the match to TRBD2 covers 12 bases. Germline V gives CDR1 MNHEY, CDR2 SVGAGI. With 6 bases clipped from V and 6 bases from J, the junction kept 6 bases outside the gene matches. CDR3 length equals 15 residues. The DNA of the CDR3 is TGTGCCAGCAGACCCACTAGCGGGGGGATCAATGAGCAGTTCTTC. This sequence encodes CASRPTSGGINEQFF.

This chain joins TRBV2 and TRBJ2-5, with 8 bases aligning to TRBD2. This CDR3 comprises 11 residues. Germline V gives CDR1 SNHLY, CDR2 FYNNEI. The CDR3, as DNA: TGTGCGCGGGGGGACGGGGAGACCCAGTACTTC. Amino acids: CARGDGETQYF.

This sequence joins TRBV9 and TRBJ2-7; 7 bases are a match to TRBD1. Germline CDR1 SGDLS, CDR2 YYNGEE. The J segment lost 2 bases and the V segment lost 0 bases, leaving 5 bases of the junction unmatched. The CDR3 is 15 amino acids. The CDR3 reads CASSVGTGGPYEQYF. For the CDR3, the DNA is TGTGCCAGCAGCGTAGGGACAGGAGGCCCCTACGAGCAGTACTTC.

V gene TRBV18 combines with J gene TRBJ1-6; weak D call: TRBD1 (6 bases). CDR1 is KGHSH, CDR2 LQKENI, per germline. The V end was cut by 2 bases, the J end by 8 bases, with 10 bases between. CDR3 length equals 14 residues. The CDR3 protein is CASSPGTTHSPLHF. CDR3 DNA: TGTGCCAGCTCACCAGGGACAACTCATTCACCCCTCCACTTT.

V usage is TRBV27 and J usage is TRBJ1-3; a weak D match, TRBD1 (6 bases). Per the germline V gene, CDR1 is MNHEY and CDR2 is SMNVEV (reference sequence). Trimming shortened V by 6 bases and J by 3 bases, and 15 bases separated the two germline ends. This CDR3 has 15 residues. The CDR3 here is CASSSLQGSGNTIYF. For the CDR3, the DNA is TGTGCCAGCAGCTCCCTACAGGGAAGTGGAAACACCATATATTTT.

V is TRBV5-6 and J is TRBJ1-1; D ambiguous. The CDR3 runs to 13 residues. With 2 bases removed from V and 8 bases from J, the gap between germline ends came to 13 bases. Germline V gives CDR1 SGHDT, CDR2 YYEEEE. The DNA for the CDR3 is TGTGCCAGCAGCTTATCCCTTCTTGGCGAAGCTTTCTTT. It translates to CASSLSLLGEAFF.

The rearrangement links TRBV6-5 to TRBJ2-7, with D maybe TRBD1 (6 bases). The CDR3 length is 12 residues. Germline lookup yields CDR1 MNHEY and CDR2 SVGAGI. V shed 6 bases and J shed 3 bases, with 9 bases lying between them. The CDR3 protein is CASRNRVYEQYF. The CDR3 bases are TGTGCCAGCAGAAACAGGGTCTACGAGCAGTACTTC.

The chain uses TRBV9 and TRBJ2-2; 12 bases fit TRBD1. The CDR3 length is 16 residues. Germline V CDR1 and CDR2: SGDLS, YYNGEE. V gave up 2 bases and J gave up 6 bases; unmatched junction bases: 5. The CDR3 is CASSVGTGGASGELFF. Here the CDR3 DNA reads TGTGCCAGCAGCGTGGGGACAGGGGGCGCGTCCGGGGAGCTGTTTTTT.

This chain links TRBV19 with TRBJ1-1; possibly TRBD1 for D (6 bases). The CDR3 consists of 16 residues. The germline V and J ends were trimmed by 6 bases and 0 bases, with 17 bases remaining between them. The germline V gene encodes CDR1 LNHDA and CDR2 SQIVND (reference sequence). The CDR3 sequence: CASSTLPTGMNTEAFF. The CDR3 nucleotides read TGTGCCAGTAGCACCCTTCCGACAGGAATGAACACTGAAGCTTTCTTT.